This TCR beta chain was sequenced during a study of T cell responses to AZD1222 COVID-19 vaccine. Study observations and caveats: Of spike-specific TCRs, nearly half reportedly target regions left unmutated in variants. Repertoires were obtained only post-peak T cell response.

The CDR3 runs 13 residues. With 2 bases removed from V and 7 bases from J, the gap between germline ends came to 8 bases. The germline V gene has CDR1 SNHLY and CDR2 FYNNEI. Sequencing used immunoSEQ multiplex PCR; TCRdb keeps in-frame clones, though not all of them. The data hold about 160,000 clones, with about 91% observed a single time. With regard to this clone: Its antigen is unidentified.

The genes are TRBV2 and TRBJ2-2; no clear D gene. Sample: peripheral blood, taken on day 0 of AZD1222 vaccination. This sequence originates from an adult in good health. The DNA of the CDR3 is TGTGCCAGCAGTGAAACCGGCTTCGGGGAGCTGTTTTTT. Protein: CASSETGFGELFF.